This T cell receptor beta chain stems from a study of OX40 agonist ivuxolimab in advanced cancers. At the level of the study: Three patients responded partially, comprising one with hepatocellular carcinoma and two with cutaneous melanoma. Findings and limits, study-wide: Doses of 0.1 to 3.0 mg/kg were accompanied by clonal expansion of CD4+ and CD8+ blood T cells by week 6. Compared with CD4+, CD8+ T cells on average had more expanded clones.

This clone was recorded once. The antigen is undetermined. The ends lost 5 bases at V and 3 bases at J; junction bases unmatched: 9. Germline values: CDR1 SGHDN, CDR2 FVKESK. The CDR3 length is 15 residues. Clones were read by immunoSEQ multiplex PCR, and TCRdb kept only the in-frame ones, dropping some. This table has about 61,000 clones, 70% to 90% appearing once. The gene calls are TRBV14 and TRBJ2-7; TRBD1 matches at 8 bases. Source: CD4+ or CD8+ T cells sorted from blood, taken in a trial of the OX40 agonist ivuxolimab. This TCR was sampled from an adult with an advanced solid tumor such as melanoma, head and neck, liver or kidney cancer. The CDR3 nucleotides read TGTGCCAGCAGCGGTTCAGGGGGCTATAGCTACGAGCAGTACTTC. This encodes CASSGSGGYSYEQYF.